The 26 T cell receptor beta chains below were found in one sample sequenced in a study of CD8 T cells in Susac syndrome (dated by TCRdb to about 2019). Receptor amplification or capture employed the immunoSEQ multiplex PCR assay. RNA was extracted using the RNeasy kit, and about 0.5 to 1 ug of the RNA was reverse transcribed with random hexamers. Using fastp trimming at Q25 and MiXCR clonotype assembly, TCRdb reanalyzed the public sequencing data and kept in-frame beta chains. When rows share a CDR3 protein, they turn into one entry using the most common DNA and genes. The sample includes about 89,000 distinct CDR3 sequences, with roughly 93% observed a single time. Around 0.32% of the sample belongs to the ten largest clones. The material sequenced was CD8+ T cells from PBMCs. These receptors originate from a human donor in good health.

The V gene is TRBV19, the J gene TRBJ1-2; no definite D call. The CDR3 length is 12 residues. V lost 8 bases and J lost 2, with 9 bases in between. Per germline, CDR1 LNHDA and CDR2 SQIVND (reference sequence). Here the CDR3 reads CASVGENYGYTF. CDR3 in DNA: TGTGCCAGTGTCGGAGAAAACTATGGCTACACCTTC.

This chain connects TRBV20-1 to TRBJ2-5; D is ambiguous. Germline V gene data show CDR1 as DFQATT and CDR2 as SNEGSKA (reference sequence). The CDR3 covers 13 residues. The V gene lost 0 bases and the J gene lost 5 bases, with 10 bases spanning the gap. The CDR3 loop is CSARDLAPETQYF. The CDR3 DNA reads TGCAGTGCTAGAGATCTGGCTCCCGAGACCCAGTACTTC.

The J gene is TRBJ2-7, the V gene TRBV27; 8 bases agree with TRBD1. CDR1 is MNHEY, CDR2 SMNVEV, per germline (reference sequence). J lost 5 bases, V lost 6 bases, and 12 bases had no gene match. The CDR3 consists of 15 residues. The CDR3 nucleotides are TGTGCCAGCAGGCTGGGCAGGGGGCGTTCAAACGAGCAGTACTTC. Protein product: CASRLGRGRSNEQYF.

The CDR3 DNA reads TGTGCCAGTAGTATGGATGGGGACAGTGAAGCTTTCTTT. This sequence encodes CASSMDGDSEAFF. J is TRBJ1-1 and V is TRBV19; 7 positions match TRBD1. This CDR3 has 13 amino acids. The germline gives CDR1 LNHDA, CDR2 SQIVND (reference sequence). J lost 7 bases, V lost 3 bases, and 5 bases had no gene match.

V and J are TRBV9 and TRBJ2-5; 8 bases are shared with TRBD2. There are 12 residues in the CDR3. V dropped 5 bases and J dropped 5; count of bases not matched to a gene: 2. Germline assignment: CDR1 SGDLS and CDR2 YYNGEE. The CDR3 DNA is TGTGCCAGCAGTCCGGGAGGGGAGACCCAGTACTTC. As protein: CASSPGGETQYF.

The chain employs TRBV6-6 and TRBJ2-1; D gene unclear. Germline V CDR1 and CDR2: MNHNY, SVGAGI (reference sequence). The germline V and J ends were trimmed by 4 bases and 8 bases, with 3 bases remaining between them. This CDR3 contains 10 residues. The CDR3 DNA follows: TGTGCCAGCAGTTTGGATGAGCAGTTCTTC. It yields the protein CASSLDEQFF.

The chain joins TRBV12-3 or TRBV12-4 to TRBJ2-2; D gene uncertain. This CDR3 is 16 amino acids long. With 3 bases removed from V and 0 bases from J, the gap between germline ends came to 11 bases. The CDR3 loop reads CASSFFTDSNTGELFF. For the CDR3, the DNA is TGTGCCAGCAGTTTTTTTACAGATTCGAACACCGGGGAGCTGTTTTTT.

V is TRBV2 and J is TRBJ1-3; possible D gene TRBD1, 6 bases. The CDR3 length is 15 residues. CDR1 and CDR2 from the germline V gene are SNHLY and FYNNEI. The germline V and J ends were trimmed by 6 bases and 0 bases, with 12 bases remaining between them. The CDR3 bases are TGTGCCAGCAGCTCCTGGGACATCTCTGGAAACACCATATATTTT. Translation gives CASSSWDISGNTIYF.

This chain uses TRBV13 with TRBJ1-4; D unresolved. The CDR3 spans 15 residues. V was cut by 3 bases and J by 0 bases, with 8 bases left in between. Germline-derived CDR1 and CDR2 are PRHDT and FYEKMQ (reference sequence). The CDR3 spells CASSLNDATNEKLFF. The CDR3 DNA is TGTGCCAGCAGCTTGAACGATGCAACTAATGAAAAACTGTTTTTT.

This chain uses TRBV7-9 with TRBJ2-3; TRBD2 matches at 13 bases. Germline V lookup: CDR1 SEHNR, CDR2 FQNEAQ (reference sequence). The CDR3 is 19 amino acids. Unmatched junction bases numbered 13, after V lost 2 bases and J lost 5 bases. The CDR3 region has the DNA TGTGCCAGCAGCTTACCGAAGAAGTTGGGACTAGCGGGGATAGATACGCAGTATTTT. It is translated as CASSLPKKLGLAGIDTQYF.

The V gene is TRBV27, the J gene TRBJ1-6; D is ambiguous. The CDR3 has 16 amino acids. CDR1 is MNHEY, CDR2 SMNVEV, per germline (reference sequence). Trimming pared 3 bases from V and 7 bases from J, leaving 16 bases between. DNA of the CDR3: TGTGCCAGCAGTTTTATTGATCTCTCGGGAAATTCACCCCTCCACTTT. Translation gives CASSFIDLSGNSPLHF.

V usage is TRBV29-1 and J usage is TRBJ1-2, with 8 bases aligning to TRBD1. J gave up 2 bases and V 0 bases, and 2 bases lay outside the gene matches. CDR3 length equals 14 residues. Germline V CDR1 and CDR2: SQVTM, ANQGSEA. CDR3 DNA: TGCAGCGTTGAAGATCGGGACAGGAACTATGGCTACACCTTC. It codes for CSVEDRDRNYGYTF.

The chain couples TRBV7-6 to TRBJ1-1; TRBD1 aligns across 7 bases. V lost 1 base, J lost 4 bases, and 3 bases stayed unmatched. Germline V gives CDR1 SGHVS, CDR2 FNYEAQ. This CDR3 comprises 14 residues. The DNA for the CDR3 is TGTGCCAGCAGCTTAGAGGGGGCTGGCACTGAAGCTTTCTTT. Its translation is CASSLEGAGTEAFF. Variable domain in full (rest from reference TRBV7-6 and TRBJ1-1): GAGVSQSPRYKVTKRGQDVALRCDPISGHVSLYWYRQALGQGPEFLTYFNYEAQQDKSGLPNDRFSAERPEGSISTLTIQRTEQRDSAMYRCASSLEGAGTEAFFGQGTRLTVV.

V is TRBV5-6 and J is TRBJ1-1; 10 bases are shared with TRBD1. The V and J ends lost 3 bases and 3 bases, in that order; junction bases with no gene match: 5. The CDR3 sequence is 15 residues long. Germline V gives CDR1 SGHDT, CDR2 YYEEEE. The CDR3 sequence is CASSWPGTGDTEAFF. The CDR3 region has the DNA TGTGCCAGCAGCTGGCCCGGGACAGGGGACACTGAAGCTTTCTTT.

This chain links TRBV29-1 with TRBJ2-2; 10 bases map to TRBD2. The CDR3 loop spans 15 amino acids. V lost 2 bases, J lost 2 bases, and 2 bases stayed unmatched. Germline assignment: CDR1 SQVTM and CDR2 ANQGSEA. CDR3: CSVESGGANTGELFF. CDR3 nucleotide sequence: TGCAGCGTTGAAAGCGGGGGGGCCAACACCGGGGAGCTGTTTTTT.

The chain has TRBV29-1 and TRBJ1-3; D might be TRBD1 (5 bases). Per germline, CDR1 SQVTM and CDR2 ANQGSEA. This CDR3 region has 14 residues. The ends were cut back, 4 bases at V and 3 bases at J, with 13 bases in the middle. The CDR3, as DNA: TGCAGCGTTGGGGGCGCCGAACGTGGAAACACCATATATTTT. This translates into CSVGGAERGNTIYF.

The chain combines TRBV13 with TRBJ2-7; D gene ambiguous. The CDR3 has 12 residues. In germline, CDR1 is PRHDT, CDR2 FYEKMQ (reference sequence). V was cut by 3 bases and J by 5 bases, with 8 bases left in between. The DNA for the CDR3 is TGTGCCAGCAGCTTGATGGGTGACGAGCAGTACTTC. It translates to CASSLMGDEQYF.

This clonotype came up a few times. This rearrangement joins TRBV20-1 to TRBJ2-7; the D is unclear. Trimming cost V 3 bases and J 0 bases, with 9 bases left between them. The CDR3 runs 13 residues. Per the germline V gene, CDR1 is DFQATT and CDR2 is SNEGSKA (reference sequence). The chain's CDR3 is CSARDGVSYEQYF. CDR3 nucleotides: TGCAGTGCTAGGGACGGAGTCTCCTACGAGCAGTACTTC.

About this clonotype: A read error may produce the germline difference seen at one junction end. The V and J genes are TRBV3-1 and TRBJ2-6; weak D call: TRBD1 (5 bases). The CDR3 covers 15 residues. The germline V gene encodes CDR1 LGHDT and CDR2 YNNKEL (reference sequence). CDR3 coding DNA: TGTGCCAGCAGCCCTGGTGGGGCTGGGTCCAACGTCCTGACTTTC. Protein: CASSPGGAGSNVLTF.

The chain recombines TRBV4-2 with TRBJ2-7; no clear D. Trimming took off 1 base at V and 5 bases at J, with 6 bases between the two ends. This CDR3 is built from 12 residues. CDR1 is LGHNA, CDR2 YNFKEQ, per germline. For the CDR3, the DNA is TGTGCCAGCAGCCAAGGCAGTGACGAGCAGTACTTC. Its protein product is CASSQGSDEQYF.

This clonotype was observed once. This rearrangement joins TRBV20-1 to TRBJ2-7; TRBD1 is a possible D gene (6 bases). This CDR3 is 13 amino acids long. Trimming removed 5 bases at V and 2 bases at J, with 13 bases between. Germline loops: CDR1 DFQATT, CDR2 SNEGSKA (reference sequence). In DNA form, the CDR3 reads TGCAGTGCTCAAACAGGGTATACCTACGAGCAGTACTTC. Its protein is CSAQTGYTYEQYF.

The chain combines TRBV5-6 with TRBJ1-3; D remains ambiguous. Germline loops: CDR1 SGHDT, CDR2 YYEEEE. This CDR3 is built from 16 residues. V lost 3 bases, J lost 0 bases, and 13 bases lay in between. CDR3 sequence (DNA): TGTGCCAGCAGCTCCCCGGGTTTTTTCTCTGGAAACACCATATATTTT. Encoded protein: CASSSPGFFSGNTIYF.

The V gene is TRBV14, the J gene TRBJ2-1, with D unclear. Germline CDR1 and CDR2: SGHDN and FVKESK. The CDR3 covers 16 residues. V was trimmed by 1 base and J by 0 bases, leaving 10 bases between them. CDR3 sequence reads: CASSQVLGLSYNEQFF. The CDR3 nucleotides read TGTGCCAGCAGCCAAGTTTTAGGTCTCTCCTACAATGAGCAGTTCTTC.

This clonotype is a singleton in its sample. The gene calls are TRBV19 and TRBJ2-3; D gene ambiguous. The CDR3 loop spans 16 amino acids. Trimming stripped 1 base from V and 0 bases from J, with 11 bases between. Germline values: CDR1 LNHDA, CDR2 SQIVND (reference sequence). The DNA for the CDR3 is TGTGCCAGTAGTATAGGTGGCTACCTTAGCACAGATACGCAGTATTTT. Protein sequence: CASSIGGYLSTDTQYF. Supplemented by reference TRBV19 and TRBJ2-3, the full variable domain reads DGGITQSPKYLFRKEGQNVTLSCEQNLNHDAMYWYRQDPGQGLRLIYYSQIVNDFQKGDIAEGYSVSREKKESFPLTVTSAQKNPTAFYLCASSIGGYLSTDTQYFGPGTRLTVL.

The rearrangement links TRBV9 to TRBJ2-2; 7 nucleotides agree with TRBD1. The V gene's germline CDR1 is SGDLS and CDR2 YYNGEE. CDR3 length: 16 residues. V dropped 4 bases and J dropped 6; count of bases not matched to a gene: 12. The CDR3 loop reads CASSRDSGFQAGELFF. The DNA for the CDR3 is TGTGCCAGCAGCCGGGACAGTGGATTCCAGGCCGGGGAGCTGTTTTTT.

The chain combines TRBV7-6 with TRBJ2-3, with unresolved D. Germline V lookup: CDR1 SGHVS, CDR2 FNYEAQ. V dropped 3 bases and J dropped 0 bases, with 10 bases sitting between them. The CDR3 extends over 15 amino acids. The chain's CDR3 is CASSLEERSTDTQYF. The CDR3 nucleotides read TGTGCCAGCAGCTTGGAAGAACGGAGCACAGATACGCAGTATTTT.